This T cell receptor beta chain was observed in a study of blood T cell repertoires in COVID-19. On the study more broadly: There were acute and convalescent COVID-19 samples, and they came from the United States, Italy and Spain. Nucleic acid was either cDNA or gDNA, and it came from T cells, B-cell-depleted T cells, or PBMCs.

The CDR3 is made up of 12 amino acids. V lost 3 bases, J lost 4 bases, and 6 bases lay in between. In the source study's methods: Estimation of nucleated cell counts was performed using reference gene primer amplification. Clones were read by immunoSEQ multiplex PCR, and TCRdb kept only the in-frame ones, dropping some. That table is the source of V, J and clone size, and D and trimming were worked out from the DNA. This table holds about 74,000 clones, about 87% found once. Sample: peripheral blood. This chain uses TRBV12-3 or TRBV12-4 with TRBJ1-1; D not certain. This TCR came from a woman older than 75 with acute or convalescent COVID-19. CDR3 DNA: TGTGCCAGCAGTTTGGTAGTCACTGAAGCTTTCTTT. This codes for CASSLVVTEAFF.